This T cell receptor beta chain is drawn from a study of post-analysis software for immune sequencing data. In the case of this clonotype: Its matching antigen is unknown.

Included in the TCR beta cDNA libraries were unique molecular identifiers. T cells numbering about 0.95 to 10 million gave rise to 400,000 to 550,000 cDNA molecules. MiXCR was run by TCRdb on the PCR reads, yielding one entry per CDR3 protein. Of about 810,000 distinct CDR3 sequences listed, roughly 50% are singletons. Overall study findings and caveats: There were five or six TRBV segments more frequent in patients than controls, and TRBV5-6, TRBV5-1 and TRBV20-1 were among them. For normalized Chao1 diversity, multiple sclerosis patients scored significantly lower than controls did.

The CDR3 totals 15 residues. The germline V gene encodes CDR1 DFQATT and CDR2 SNEGSKA (reference sequence). The V segment lost 4 bases and the J segment 2 bases; nucleotides outside the gene matches: 10. V is TRBV20-1 and J is TRBJ1-2; 7 bases agree with TRBD1. Sequencing was done on a sample of blood. The receptor was derived from a girl aged 5-17 years with multiple sclerosis. The CDR3 sequence: CSANQPLTGNYGYTF. CDR3 nucleotides: TGCAGTGCTAATCAACCACTGACAGGGAACTATGGCTACACCTTC.